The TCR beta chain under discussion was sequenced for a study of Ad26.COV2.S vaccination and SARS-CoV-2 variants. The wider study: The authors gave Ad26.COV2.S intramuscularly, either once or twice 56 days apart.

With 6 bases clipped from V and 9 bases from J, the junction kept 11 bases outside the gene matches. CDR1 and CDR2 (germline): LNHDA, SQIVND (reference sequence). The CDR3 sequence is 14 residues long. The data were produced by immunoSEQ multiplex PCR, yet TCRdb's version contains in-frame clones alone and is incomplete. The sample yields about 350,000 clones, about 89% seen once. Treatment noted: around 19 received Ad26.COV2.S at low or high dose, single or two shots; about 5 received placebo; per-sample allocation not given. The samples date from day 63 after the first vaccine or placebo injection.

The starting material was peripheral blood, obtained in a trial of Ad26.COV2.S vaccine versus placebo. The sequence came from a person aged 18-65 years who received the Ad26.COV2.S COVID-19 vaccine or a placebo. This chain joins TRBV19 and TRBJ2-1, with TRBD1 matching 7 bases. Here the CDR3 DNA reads TGTGCCAGTAGCCCTTCGACAGGGACGGGTGAGCAGTTCTTC. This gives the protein CASSPSTGTGEQFF.